Shown below are 16 T cell receptor beta chains from a single sample sequenced in a study of graft-versus-host responses after intestinal transplantation. Generated by immunoSEQ multiplex PCR, the TCRdb table keeps only in-frame clones and is missing some. The sample lists roughly 110,000 clones; 80% to 90% were seen once. The antigens these receptors bind are not known. The sample was unstimulated CD4+ T cells sorted from spleen or lymph node cells, taken before transplant. Receptor source: a human donor who was the organ donor for an intestinal transplant.

The J gene is TRBJ2-3, the V gene TRBV7-2; D is possibly TRBD1 or TRBD2 (5 bases each). The CDR3 runs to 14 residues. Trimming took off 4 bases at V and 5 bases at J, with 13 bases between the two ends. CDR1 and CDR2 (germline): SGHTA, FQGNSA. The CDR3 is CASSWGHGVDTQYF. Written as DNA, the CDR3 is TGTGCCAGCAGCTGGGGCCACGGGGTAGATACGCAGTATTTT.

The chain recombines TRBV5-5 with TRBJ2-3; 7 nucleotides match TRBD2. Unmatched junction bases numbered 5, after V lost 4 bases and J lost 0 bases. This CDR3 is 15 amino acids long. Germline values: CDR1 SGHKS, CDR2 YYEKEE (reference sequence). The CDR3, as DNA: TGTGCCAGCAGCACCGGGAGGCCGAGCACAGATACGCAGTATTTT. Residues: CASSTGRPSTDTQYF.

This sequence joins TRBV11-3 and TRBJ1-5, with no clear D. Per germline, CDR1 SGHNT and CDR2 YENEEA. V lost 5 bases and J 1 base, leaving 9 bases between the germline ends. This CDR3 has 14 amino acids. Here the CDR3 reads CASSAGGSNQPQHF. The CDR3 bases are TGTGCCAGCAGCGCGGGAGGGAGCAATCAGCCCCAGCATTTT.

This clone was recorded once. The V call is TRBV6-6, the J call TRBJ2-5; TRBD2 matches 14 bases. The J call may not be correct, given that the DNA end is closer to TRBJ2-7. The germline gives CDR1 MNHNY, CDR2 SVGAGI (reference sequence). There are 14 residues in the CDR3. DNA for the CDR3: TGTGCCAGCAGTTCGGGACTAGCGGGGGACGAGCAGTACTTC. This translates into CASSSGLAGDEQYF.

In nucleotides, the CDR3 is TGTGCCAGCAGTTACGGGGGGCTCGGTTCCTACAATGAGCAGTTCTTC. It codes for CASSYGGLGSYNEQFF. The chain has TRBV6-5 and TRBJ2-1; D may correspond to TRBD1 or TRBD2 (6 bases each). With 2 bases removed from V and 1 base from J, the gap between germline ends came to 12 bases. CDR1 and CDR2 (germline): MNHEY, SVGAGI. This CDR3 comprises 16 residues.

The chain recombines TRBV5-1 with TRBJ2-7; TRBD1 agrees at 7 bases. With V trimmed by 3 bases and J by 4 bases, 10 bases remained unmatched. The CDR3 is 15 residues long. Germline V CDR1 and CDR2: SGHRS, YFSETQ. CDR3 in DNA: TGCGCCAGCAGCTCCACGGGACAGACAGGTTACGAGCAGTACTTC. Translated, it gives CASSSTGQTGYEQYF.

The chain uses TRBV5-8 and TRBJ1-2, with a weak D call TRBD1 (6 bases). This CDR3 is 13 amino acids long. Looked up from germline, CDR1 is SGHTS and CDR2 is YDEGEE. Trimming took off 0 bases at V and 7 bases at J, with 10 bases between the two ends. This CDR3 is CASSLGRGGGYTF. The CDR3, as DNA: TGTGCCAGCAGCTTGGGCAGGGGAGGTGGCTACACCTTC.

Only a few counts were recorded for this clone. One end of the junction fails to match germline, which may point to a read error. The chain carries TRBV7-9 and TRBJ2-1; 12 bases map to TRBD2. This CDR3 region has 17 residues. Germline V gene sequence: CDR1 SEHNR, CDR2 FQNEAQ (reference sequence). As DNA, the CDR3 is TGTGCTAGCAGCCGCGACTTACTAGCGGGGGGTCTCAATGAGCAGTTCTTC. Translation: CASSRDLLAGGLNEQFF.

The genes are TRBV5-4 and TRBJ1-1, with D possibly TRBD1 on 5 matching bases. Trimming pared 3 bases from V and 10 bases from J, leaving 16 bases between. The germline V gene has CDR1 SGHNT and CDR2 YYREEE (reference sequence). This CDR3 comprises 13 residues. The CDR3 DNA follows: TGTGCCAGCAGCTATCAGGGAAATGGGGTAGCTTTCTTT. Amino acids: CASSYQGNGVAFF.

V usage is TRBV29-1 and J usage is TRBJ2-7; D could derive from TRBD1 or TRBD2 (5 bases each). Germline V CDR1 and CDR2: SQVTM, ANQGSEA. The CDR3 has 14 amino acids. Between the trimmed V and J ends, which lost 2 bases and 2 bases, there was a span of 13 bases. The CDR3 DNA sequence: TGCAGCGTTGAAATGGGGACCAGGCCCTACGAGCAGTACTTC. It specifies CSVEMGTRPYEQYF.

The chain joins TRBV5-8 to TRBJ1-6; D ambiguous. Between the trimmed V and J ends, which lost 5 bases and 7 bases, there was a span of 10 bases. Germline-derived CDR1 and CDR2 are SGHTS and YDEGEE. The CDR3 has 13 residues. The CDR3: CASSYPGNSPLHF. The CDR3 coding sequence is TGTGCCAGCAGTTACCCGGGGAATTCACCCCTCCACTTT.

CDR3 DNA: TGTGCCAGCAGTTTCCGACAGGTCACTGAAGCTTTCTTT. As protein: CASSFRQVTEAFF. The chain joins TRBV27 to TRBJ1-1; maybe TRBD1 (6 bases). Trimming shortened V by 3 bases and J by 4 bases, and 9 bases separated the two germline ends. Germline CDR1 MNHEY, CDR2 SMNVEV (reference sequence). The CDR3 is 13 residues long.

This clone was observed a few times. This sequence joins TRBV6-1 and TRBJ2-3, with TRBD2 identical over 9 bases. The germline gives CDR1 MNHNS, CDR2 SASEGT. CDR3 size: 14 residues. V trimming: 6 bases; J trimming: 1 base; junction bases outside the gene matches: 2. The CDR3 DNA is TGTGCCAGCAGCAAGCGGGGGGGCACAGATACGCAGTATTTT. Residues: CASSKRGGTDTQYF.

This rearrangement joins TRBV6-6 to TRBJ1-4, with a tentative D call TRBD1 (5 bases). The CDR3 is 16 residues long. From germline, CDR1 is MNHNY and CDR2 SVGAGI (reference sequence). V was shortened by 0 bases and J by 14 bases, with 22 bases between the two germline ends. CDR3 DNA: TGTGCCAGCAGTTACTCGTTCGGGATCCTCAATGAGGGGCTGTTTTTT. Translation: CASSYSFGILNEGLFF.

This clone was counted once. The chain combines TRBV6-6 with TRBJ1-2; D is ambiguous. CDR3 length equals 16 residues. Germline CDR1 is MNHNY and CDR2 is SVGAGI (reference sequence). The V gene lost 4 bases and the J gene lost 6 bases, with 21 bases spanning the gap. The CDR3 DNA follows: TGTGCCAGCAGTTCAGATATCGTCACACGTAGGGATGGCTACACCTTC. This sequence encodes CASSSDIVTRRDGYTF.

V is TRBV6-4 and J is TRBJ2-7, with 13 bases matching TRBD2. Germline V CDR1 and CDR2: MRHNA, SNTAGT. The CDR3 sequence is 16 residues long. V lost 2 bases and J lost 7; bases outside the gene matches: 8. CDR3 bases: TGTGCCAGCAGTGACCCGGGGACTAGCGGGGTGGGGGAGCAGTACTTC. Amino acid sequence: CASSDPGTSGVGEQYF.